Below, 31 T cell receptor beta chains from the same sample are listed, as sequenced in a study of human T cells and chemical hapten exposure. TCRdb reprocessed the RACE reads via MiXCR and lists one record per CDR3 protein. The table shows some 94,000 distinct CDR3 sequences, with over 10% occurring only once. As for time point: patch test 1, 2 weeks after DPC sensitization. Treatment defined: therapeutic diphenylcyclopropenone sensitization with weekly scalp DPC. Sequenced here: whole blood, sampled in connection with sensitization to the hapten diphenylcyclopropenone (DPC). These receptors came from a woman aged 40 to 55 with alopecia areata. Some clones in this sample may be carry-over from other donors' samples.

The CDR3 region is CSVDGGAGAFF. In nucleotides, the CDR3 is TGCAGCGTTGATGGAGGGGCTGGCGCTTTCTTT. The chain employs TRBV29-1 and TRBJ1-1, with D tentatively TRBD1 (5 bases). CDR1 and CDR2 from the germline V gene are SQVTM and ANQGSEA. The length of the CDR3 is 11 residues. With 3 bases removed from V and 11 bases from J, the gap between germline ends came to 13 bases.

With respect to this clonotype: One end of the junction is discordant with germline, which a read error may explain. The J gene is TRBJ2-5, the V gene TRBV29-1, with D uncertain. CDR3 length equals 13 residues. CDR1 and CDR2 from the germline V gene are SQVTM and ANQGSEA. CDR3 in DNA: TGCAGCGTTGTCGGATCCCGCCTGGAGACCCAGAACTTC. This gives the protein CSVVGSRLETQNF.

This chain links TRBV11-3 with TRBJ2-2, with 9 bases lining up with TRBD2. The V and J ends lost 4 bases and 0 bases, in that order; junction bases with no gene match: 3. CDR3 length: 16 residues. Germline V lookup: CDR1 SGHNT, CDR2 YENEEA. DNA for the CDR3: TGTGCCAGCAGCTCGGGACTAGCTTCGAACACCGGGGAGCTGTTTTTT. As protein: CASSSGLASNTGELFF.

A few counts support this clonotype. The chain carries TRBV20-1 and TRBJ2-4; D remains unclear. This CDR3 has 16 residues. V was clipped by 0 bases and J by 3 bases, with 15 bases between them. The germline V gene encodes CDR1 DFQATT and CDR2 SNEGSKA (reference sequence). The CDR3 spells CSARDRLRAGKNIQYF. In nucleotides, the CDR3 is TGCAGTGCTAGAGACCGCCTAAGGGCTGGCAAAAACATTCAGTACTTC.

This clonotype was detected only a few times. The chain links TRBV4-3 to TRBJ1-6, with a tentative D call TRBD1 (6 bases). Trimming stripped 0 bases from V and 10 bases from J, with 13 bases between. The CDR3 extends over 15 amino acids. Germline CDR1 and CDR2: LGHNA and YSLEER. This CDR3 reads CASSQDGGARSPLHF. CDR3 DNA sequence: TGCGCCAGCAGCCAAGACGGGGGGGCGCGGTCACCCCTCCACTTT.

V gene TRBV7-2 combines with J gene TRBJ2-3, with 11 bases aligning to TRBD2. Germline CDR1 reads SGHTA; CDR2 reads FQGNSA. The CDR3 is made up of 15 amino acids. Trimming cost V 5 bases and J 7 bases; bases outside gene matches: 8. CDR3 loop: CASSSSGRAPHTQYF. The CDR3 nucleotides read TGTGCCAGCAGCAGTAGCGGGAGGGCTCCGCATACGCAGTATTTT. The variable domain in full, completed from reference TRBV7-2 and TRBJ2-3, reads GAGVSQSPSNKVTEKGKDVELRCDPISGHTALYWYRQSLGQGLEFLIYFQGNSAPDKSGLPSDRFSAERTGGSVSTLTIQRTQQEDSAVYLCASSSSGRAPHTQYFGPGTRLTVL.

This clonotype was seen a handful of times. CDR3 in amino acids: CASSRYTGLNSPLHF. Here the CDR3 DNA reads TGTGCCAGCAGCCGATACACAGGTTTAAATTCACCCCTCCACTTT. The V call is TRBV7-2, the J call TRBJ1-6; weak D call: TRBD1 (5 bases). This CDR3 contains 15 residues. V was cut by 5 bases and J by 7 bases, with 15 bases left in between. From germline, CDR1 is SGHTA and CDR2 FQGNSA.

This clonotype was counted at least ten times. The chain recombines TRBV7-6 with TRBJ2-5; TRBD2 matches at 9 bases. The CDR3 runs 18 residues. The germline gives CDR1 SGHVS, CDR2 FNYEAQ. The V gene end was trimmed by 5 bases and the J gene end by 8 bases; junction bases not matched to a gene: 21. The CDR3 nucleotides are TGTGCCAGCAGCCCGCGACTCGGCGGCGGGAGGGCGAGCGGAACCCAGTACTTC. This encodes CASSPRLGGGRASGTQYF.

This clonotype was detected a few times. The CDR3 coding sequence is TGTGCCAGCAGCCCCGGACAGGGGCCCTACAATGAGCAGTTCTTC. Its protein is CASSPGQGPYNEQFF. The V gene is TRBV7-9, the J gene TRBJ2-1; 9 bases fit TRBD1. V lost 5 bases to trimming and J lost 2 bases; unmatched junction nucleotides: 4. The CDR3 is 15 amino acids. Germline V gene data show CDR1 as SEHNR and CDR2 as FQNEAQ (reference sequence).

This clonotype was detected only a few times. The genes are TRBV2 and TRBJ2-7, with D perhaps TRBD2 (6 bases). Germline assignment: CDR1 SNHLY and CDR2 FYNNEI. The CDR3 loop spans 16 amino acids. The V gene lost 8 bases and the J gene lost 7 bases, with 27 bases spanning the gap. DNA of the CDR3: TGTGCCAGCCTTGTTACGGAGTCACCTAGTCGGGAGGAGCAGTACTTC. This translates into CASLVTESPSREEQYF.

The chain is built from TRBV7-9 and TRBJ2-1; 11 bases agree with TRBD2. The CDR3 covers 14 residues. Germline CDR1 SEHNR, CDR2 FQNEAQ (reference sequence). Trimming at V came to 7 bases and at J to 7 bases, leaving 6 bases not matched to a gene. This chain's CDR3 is CASTLLAGVNEQFF. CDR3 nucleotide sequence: TGTGCCAGCACCCTACTAGCGGGAGTAAATGAGCAGTTCTTC.

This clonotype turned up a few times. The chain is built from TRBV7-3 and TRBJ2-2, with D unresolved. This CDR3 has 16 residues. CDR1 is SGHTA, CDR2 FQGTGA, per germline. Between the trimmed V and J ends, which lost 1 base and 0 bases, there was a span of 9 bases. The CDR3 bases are TGTGCCAGCAGCTTAAATCCGGCCTCGAACACCGGGGAGCTGTTTTTT. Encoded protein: CASSLNPASNTGELFF.

The CDR3 is CSARDGSRASYNEQFF. CDR3 DNA: TGCAGTGCTAGAGATGGGTCGCGGGCCTCCTACAATGAGCAGTTCTTC. The chain links TRBV20-1 to TRBJ2-1; weak D call: TRBD2 (5 bases). Germline lookup yields CDR1 DFQATT and CDR2 SNEGSKA (reference sequence). Trimming stripped 0 bases from V and 0 bases from J, with 12 bases between. This CDR3 comprises 16 residues.

The CDR3 reads CASSYSPGGPASNQPQHF. The CDR3 DNA follows: TGTGCCAGCAGTTACTCTCCAGGGGGGCCCGCCAGCAATCAGCCCCAGCATTTT. V and J are TRBV6-2 or TRBV6-3 and TRBJ1-5; 7 positions agree with TRBD1. Germline trimming cut 0 bases from V and 1 base from J; bases unmatched to any gene: 9. This CDR3 contains 18 residues. CDR1 MNHEY and CDR2 SVGEGT come from the germline V gene.

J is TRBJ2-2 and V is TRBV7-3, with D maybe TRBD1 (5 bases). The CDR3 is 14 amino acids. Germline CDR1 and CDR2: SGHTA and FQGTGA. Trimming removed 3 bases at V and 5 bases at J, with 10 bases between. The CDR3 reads CASSLWGMTGELFF. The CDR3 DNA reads TGTGCCAGCAGCTTGTGGGGCATGACCGGGGAGCTGTTTTTT.

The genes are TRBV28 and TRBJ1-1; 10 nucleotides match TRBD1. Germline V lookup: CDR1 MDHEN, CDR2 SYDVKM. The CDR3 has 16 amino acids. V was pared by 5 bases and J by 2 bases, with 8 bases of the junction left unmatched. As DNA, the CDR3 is TGTGCCAGCAGTACCACGTGGACAGGGGGTAACACTGAAGCTTTCTTT. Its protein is CASSTTWTGGNTEAFF.

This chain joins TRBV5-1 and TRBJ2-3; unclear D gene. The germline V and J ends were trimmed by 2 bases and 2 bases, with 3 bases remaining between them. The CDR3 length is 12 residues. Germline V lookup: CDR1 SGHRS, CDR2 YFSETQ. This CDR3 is CASSFDTDTQYF. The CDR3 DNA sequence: TGCGCCAGCAGCTTCGACACAGATACGCAGTATTTT.

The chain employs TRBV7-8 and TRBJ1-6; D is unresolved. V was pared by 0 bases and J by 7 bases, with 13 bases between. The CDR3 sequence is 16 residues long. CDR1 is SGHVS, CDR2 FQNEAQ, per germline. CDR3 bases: TGTGCCAGCAGCTTAGCGATTAGTGCCATGAATTCACCCCTCCACTTT. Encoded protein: CASSLAISAMNSPLHF.

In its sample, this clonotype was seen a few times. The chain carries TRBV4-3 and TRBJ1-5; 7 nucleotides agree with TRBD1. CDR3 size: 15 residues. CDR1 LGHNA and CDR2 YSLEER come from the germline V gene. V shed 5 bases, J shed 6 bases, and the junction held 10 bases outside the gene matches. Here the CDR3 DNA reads TGCGCCAGCAGCGAGTGGGCAGGGGGTGGTCAGCCCCAGCATTTT. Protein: CASSEWAGGGQPQHF.

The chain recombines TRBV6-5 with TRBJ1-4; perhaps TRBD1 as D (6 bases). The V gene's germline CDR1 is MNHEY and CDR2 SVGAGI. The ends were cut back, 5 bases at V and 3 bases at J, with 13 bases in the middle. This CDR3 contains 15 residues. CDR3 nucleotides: TGTGCCAGCAGTCTCCGGGACAACTCTAATGAAAAACTGTTTTTT. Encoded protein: CASSLRDNSNEKLFF.

The CDR3 DNA follows: TGTGCCAGCAGCGCGGCAGGGGAAGGCTACACCTTC. The encoded protein is CASSAAGEGYTF. The V call is TRBV7-9, the J call TRBJ1-2, with D tentatively TRBD1 (6 bases). V shed 5 bases and J shed 8 bases, with 12 bases lying between them. CDR3 length equals 12 residues. Per the germline V gene, CDR1 is SEHNR and CDR2 is FQNEAQ (reference sequence).

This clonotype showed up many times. CDR3 sequence: CSASGGRLVYGYTF. CDR3 bases: TGCAGTGCAAGCGGGGGGCGTCTGGTCTATGGCTACACCTTC. The chain employs TRBV20-1 and TRBJ1-2; tentatively, D is TRBD1 (6 bases). CDR1 is DFQATT, CDR2 SNEGSKA, per germline (reference sequence). Trimming pared 6 bases from V and 4 bases from J, leaving 18 bases between. This CDR3 has 14 amino acids.

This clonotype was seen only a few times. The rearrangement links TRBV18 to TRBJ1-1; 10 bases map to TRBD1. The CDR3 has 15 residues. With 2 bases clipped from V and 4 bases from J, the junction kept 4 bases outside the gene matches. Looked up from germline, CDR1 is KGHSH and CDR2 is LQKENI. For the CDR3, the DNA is TGTGCCAGCTCACCAGAGACAGGGGGCTTCACTGAAGCTTTCTTT. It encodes CASSPETGGFTEAFF.

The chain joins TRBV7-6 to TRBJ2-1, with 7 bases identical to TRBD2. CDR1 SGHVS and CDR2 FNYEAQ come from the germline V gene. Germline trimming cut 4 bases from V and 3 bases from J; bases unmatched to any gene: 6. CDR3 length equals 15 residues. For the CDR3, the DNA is TGTGCCAGCAGCTCTCAGACTAGCAGCTACAATGAGCAGTTCTTC. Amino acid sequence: CASSSQTSSYNEQFF.

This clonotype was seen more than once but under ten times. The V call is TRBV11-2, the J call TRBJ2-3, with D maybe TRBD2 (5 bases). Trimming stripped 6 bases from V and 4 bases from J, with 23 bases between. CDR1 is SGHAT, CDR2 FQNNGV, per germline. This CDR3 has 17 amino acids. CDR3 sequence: CASRTIRPGSGSDTQYF. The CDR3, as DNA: TGTGCCAGCAGAACAATCAGGCCGGGGAGTGGGTCAGATACGCAGTATTTT. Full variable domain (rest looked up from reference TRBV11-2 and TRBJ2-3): EAGVAQSPRYKIIEKRQSVAFWCNPISGHATLYWYQQILGQGPKLLIQFQNNGVVDDSQLPKDRFSAERLKGVDSTLKIQPAKLEDSAVYLCASRTIRPGSGSDTQYFGPGTRLTVL.

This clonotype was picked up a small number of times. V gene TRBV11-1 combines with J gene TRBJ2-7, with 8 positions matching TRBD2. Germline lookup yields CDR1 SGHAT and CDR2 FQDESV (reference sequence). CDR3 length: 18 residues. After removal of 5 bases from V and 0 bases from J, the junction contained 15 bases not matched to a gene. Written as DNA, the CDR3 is TGTGCCAGCAGCCCAGAGAGGACCGGACTAGCATCCTCCTACGAGCAGTACTTC. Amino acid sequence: CASSPERTGLASSYEQYF.

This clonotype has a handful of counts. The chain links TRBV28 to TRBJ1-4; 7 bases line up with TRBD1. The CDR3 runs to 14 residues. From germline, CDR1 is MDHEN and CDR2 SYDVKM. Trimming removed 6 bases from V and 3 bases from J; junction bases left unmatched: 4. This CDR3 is CASRSGGANEKLFF. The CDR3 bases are TGTGCCAGCAGATCAGGGGGAGCTAATGAAAAACTGTTTTTT.

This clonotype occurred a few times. The CDR3 is CAISPGTSELNEQFF. DNA of the CDR3: TGTGCCATCAGTCCCGGGACTAGCGAGCTCAATGAGCAGTTCTTC. V gene TRBV10-3 combines with J gene TRBJ2-1; 10 bases agree with TRBD2. Losses at the gene ends were 5 bases for V and 6 bases for J; bases not matched to a gene: 7. The CDR3 runs to 15 residues. Germline loops: CDR1 ENHRY, CDR2 SYGVKD.

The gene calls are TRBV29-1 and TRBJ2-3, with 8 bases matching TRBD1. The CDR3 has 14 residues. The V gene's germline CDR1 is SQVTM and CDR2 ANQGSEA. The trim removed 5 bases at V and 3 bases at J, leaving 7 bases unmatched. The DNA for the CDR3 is TGCAGCGTTCGCAGGGGGCGCGTTACAGATACGCAGTATTTT. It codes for CSVRRGRVTDTQYF.

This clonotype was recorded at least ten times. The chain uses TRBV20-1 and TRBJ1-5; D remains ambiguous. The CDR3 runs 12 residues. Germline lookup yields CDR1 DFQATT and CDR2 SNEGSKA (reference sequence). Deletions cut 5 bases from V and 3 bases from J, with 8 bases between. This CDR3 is CSAANFNQPQHF. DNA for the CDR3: TGCAGTGCTGCCAATTTCAATCAGCCCCAGCATTTT.

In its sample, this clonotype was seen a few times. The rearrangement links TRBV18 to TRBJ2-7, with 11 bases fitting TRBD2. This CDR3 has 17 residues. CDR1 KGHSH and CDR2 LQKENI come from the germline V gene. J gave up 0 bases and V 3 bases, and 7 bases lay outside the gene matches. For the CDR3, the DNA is TGTGCCAGCTCACCCCCATCCGGGACTAGCGGCTCCTACGAGCAGTACTTC. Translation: CASSPPSGTSGSYEQYF.